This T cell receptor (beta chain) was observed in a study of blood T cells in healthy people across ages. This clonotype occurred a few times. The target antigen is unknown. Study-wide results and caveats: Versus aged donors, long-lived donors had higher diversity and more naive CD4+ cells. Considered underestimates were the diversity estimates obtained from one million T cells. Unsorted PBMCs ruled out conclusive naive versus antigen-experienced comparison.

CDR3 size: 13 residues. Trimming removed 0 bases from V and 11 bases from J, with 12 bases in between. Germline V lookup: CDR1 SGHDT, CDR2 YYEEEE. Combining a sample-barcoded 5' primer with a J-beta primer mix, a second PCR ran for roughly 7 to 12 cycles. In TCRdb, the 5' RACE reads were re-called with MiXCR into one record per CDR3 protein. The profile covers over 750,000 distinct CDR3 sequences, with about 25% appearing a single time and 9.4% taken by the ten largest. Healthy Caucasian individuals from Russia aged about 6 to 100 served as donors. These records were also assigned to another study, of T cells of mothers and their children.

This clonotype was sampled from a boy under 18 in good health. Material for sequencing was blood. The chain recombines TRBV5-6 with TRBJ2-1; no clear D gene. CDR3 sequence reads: CASSLGVFVQQFF. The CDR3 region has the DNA TGTGCCAGCAGCTTGGGGGTTTTTGTTCAGCAGTTCTTC.